The 23 T cell receptor beta chains listed next were all sequenced from one sample in a study of CD4 and CD8 cells across lung adenocarcinoma regions. Via MiXCR, TCRdb re-called the PCR reads, giving one row per CDR3 protein. The table has under 20,000 distinct CDR3 sequences, about half seen once. Sequencing was performed on CD4+ T cells from the margin of a lung tumor. The receptors shown here come from a male donor with lung adenocarcinoma. The CD4 and CD8 labels of this study may be unreliable.

Written as DNA, the CDR3 is TGTGCCAGGGGTATCCGGGACAGTCTCGTGGATACGCAGTATTTT. Residues: CARGIRDSLVDTQYF. The rearrangement joins TRBV6-1 to TRBJ2-3; 7 bases fit TRBD1. The CDR3 totals 15 residues. The germline V gene encodes CDR1 MNHNS and CDR2 SASEGT. V gave up 9 bases and J gave up 6 bases; unmatched junction bases: 15.

Details on this clonotype: Sequence at one end of the junction differs from germline and may be a read error. The rearrangement uses TRBV6-8 and TRBJ2-4; TRBD2 might be the D (5 bases). CDR1 and CDR2 (germline): MNHGY, SAAAGT. This CDR3 is 14 amino acids long. The DNA for the CDR3 is TGCGGCGGCACCCGGGTGGGAGCCAAAAATACTCAGTACTTT. Translation: CGGTRVGAKNTQYF.

The table lists this clonotype with many counts. J is TRBJ2-1 and V is TRBV20-1; D may be TRBD2 (5 bases). Germline V gene data show CDR1 as DFQATT and CDR2 as SNEGSKA (reference sequence). The CDR3 length is 15 residues. The ends were cut back, 4 bases at V and 3 bases at J, with 16 bases in the middle. CDR3 sequence reads: CSATYRAEGYNEQFF. CDR3 DNA: TGCAGTGCTACTTATCGGGCCGAGGGCTACAATGAGCAGTTCTTC.

The V gene is TRBV6-4, the J gene TRBJ2-5, with a weak D call TRBD2 (7 bases). The CDR3 has 15 residues. Germline V CDR1 and CDR2: MRHNA, SNTAGT. V was shortened by 11 bases and J by 11 bases, with 30 bases between the two germline ends. CDR3 loop: CAGRDGGGDPDTQYF. CDR3 sequence (DNA): TGTGCCGGGAGGGACGGGGGCGGGGATCCAGATACGCAGTACTTC.

About this clonotype: An end of the junction differs from the germline gene, which may be a read error. The V and J genes are TRBV27 and TRBJ2-4; possible D gene TRBD2, 6 bases. The CDR3 runs 15 residues. CDR1 is MNHEY, CDR2 SMNVEV, per germline (reference sequence). CDR3 in amino acids: CGSSAGRRAKDIQYF. CDR3 in DNA: TGTGGCAGTTCCGCGGGGCGAAGAGCCAAAGACATTCAGTACTTC.

This clonotype was counted between two and nine times. This sequence joins TRBV6-1 and TRBJ1-2; possible D gene TRBD1, 5 bases. Germline assignment: CDR1 MNHNS and CDR2 SASEGT. Trimming removed 6 bases from V and 3 bases from J, with 17 bases in between. The CDR3 covers 15 residues. CDR3 residues: CASSLSRELHYGYTF. The CDR3 DNA follows: TGTGCCAGCAGCCTATCCAGGGAGCTCCACTATGGCTACACCTTC.

This sequence joins TRBV12-3 or TRBV12-4 and TRBJ2-3, with D uncertain. Deletions cut 6 bases from V and 8 bases from J, with 9 bases between. The length of the CDR3 is 11 residues. Here the CDR3 DNA reads TGTGCCAGCAGCCCGACGGGTACGCAGTATTTT. As protein: CASSPTGTQYF.

Worth noting for this clonotype: Relative to the germline gene, one junction end is altered; a read error may explain this. Written as DNA, the CDR3 is TGTGCCGGGGGTGAAGGGGGCGGGGGCCCAGATACCCAGTATTTC. Protein sequence: CAGGEGGGGPDTQYF. The rearrangement uses TRBV6-1 and TRBJ2-3; D tentatively reads TRBD1 or TRBD2 (7 bases each). Germline values: CDR1 MNHNS, CDR2 SASEGT. The CDR3 length is 15 residues.

The chain is built from TRBV27 and TRBJ2-4, with D maybe TRBD2 (6 bases). Germline CDR1 and CDR2: MNHEY and SMNVEV (reference sequence). This CDR3 is 13 amino acids long. V dropped 10 bases and J dropped 8 bases, with 18 bases sitting between them. CDR3 sequence: CATGPGARDIQYF. CDR3 DNA sequence: TGTGCCACGGGGCCGGGAGCCAGAGACATTCAGTACTTC.

This clonotype was observed at least ten times. CDR3 region: CASSETLRGTEAFF. CDR3 DNA sequence: TGTGCCAGCAGTGAGACACTGCGTGGCACTGAAGCTTTCTTT. This chain links TRBV6-1 with TRBJ1-1, with no clear D. Germline V CDR1 and CDR2: MNHNS, SASEGT. This CDR3 comprises 14 residues. The V end was cut by 3 bases, the J end by 4 bases, with 12 bases between.

This sequence joins TRBV27 and TRBJ2-4; tentative D call: TRBD1 (6 bases). The DNA end is a closer match to TRBJ2-5, so the J assignment may be wrong. CDR1 is MNHEY and CDR2 is SMNVEV in the germline V gene (reference sequence). This CDR3 has 14 residues. The CDR3 spells CASRGQGWRETQYF. The CDR3 region has the DNA TGTGCCAGCAGGGGTCAGGGGTGGAGGGAGACCCAGTACTTC.

This clonotype was recorded once. At one boundary the junction diverges from the germline segment, which might be a read error. The chain is built from TRBV6-1 and TRBJ2-3; D might be TRBD2 (6 bases). The DNA end lines up better with TRBJ2-7; the J call may be wrong. There are 15 residues in the CDR3. Germline values: CDR1 MNHNS, CDR2 SASEGT. The CDR3, as DNA: TGTGGCAGCAGCGAGGGTCTGGGAGGCAAAAATACGCAGTACTTC. Amino acid sequence: CGSSEGLGGKNTQYF.

The CDR3 loop is CASTEGGDTTEAFF. The CDR3 DNA follows: TGTGCCAGCACCGAAGGGGGGGACACCACTGAAGCTTTCTTT. The gene calls are TRBV6-1 and TRBJ1-1, with a possible D match to TRBD1 (6 bases). The CDR3 sequence is 14 residues long. Trimming took 7 bases from V and 4 from J, leaving 16 bases between them. The germline V gene encodes CDR1 MNHNS and CDR2 SASEGT.

With regard to this clonotype: At one boundary the junction diverges from the germline segment, which might be a read error. The V call is TRBV6-1, the J call TRBJ2-3; D is tentatively TRBD1 or TRBD2 (5 bases each). CDR3 length: 15 amino acids. Looked up from germline, CDR1 is MNHNS and CDR2 is SASEGT. The CDR3 nucleotides read TGTGCCAGCAGACTCCAGGCTGTGATCCCAGGGACGCTGTATTTT. Amino acids: CASRLQAVIPGTLYF.

Within the sample, this clonotype is medium-sized. The CDR3 DNA is TGCGCCAGCAGGGGACAGGGAACGACCGGGGAGCTGTTTTTT. Its protein is CASRGQGTTGELFF. V gene TRBV10-1 combines with J gene TRBJ2-2; TRBD1 aligns across 9 bases. Germline CDR1 WNHNN, CDR2 SYGVQD (reference sequence). With V trimmed by 6 bases and J by 5 bases, 4 bases remained unmatched. CDR3 length: 14 amino acids.

CDR3 region: CASSSAGLETSDQETQYF. CDR3 coding DNA: TGTGCCAGCAGTTCCGCGGGACTCGAGACCAGCGACCAAGAGACCCAGTACTTC. The chain joins TRBV6-5 to TRBJ2-5; D might be TRBD2 (6 bases). CDR3 length: 18 amino acids. Germline CDR1 reads MNHEY; CDR2 reads SVGAGI. Trimming pared 4 bases from V and 0 bases from J, leaving 21 bases between.

At least ten counts were recorded for this clonotype. The chain uses TRBV18 and TRBJ2-1, with 7 bases fitting TRBD2. Per the germline V gene, CDR1 is KGHSH and CDR2 is LQKENI. The CDR3 runs 19 residues. V shed 2 bases, J shed 4 bases, and the junction held 17 bases outside the gene matches. The CDR3: CASSPVGVSGTFPYNEQFF. In nucleotides, the CDR3 is TGTGCCAGCTCACCAGTCGGTGTAAGCGGGACCTTCCCGTACAATGAGCAGTTCTTC.

This clonotype was found many times. This chain uses TRBV6-1 with TRBJ2-3; D is perhaps TRBD2 (6 bases). The germline gives CDR1 MNHNS, CDR2 SASEGT. The length of the CDR3 is 16 residues. V was trimmed by 5 bases and J by 4 bases, leaving 19 bases between them. The CDR3 loop is CASSQNGWRAPDTQYF. In DNA, the CDR3 is TGTGCCAGCAGTCAAAACGGGTGGAGGGCACCAGATACGCAGTATTTT.

The table lists this clonotype with many counts. This chain links TRBV20-1 with TRBJ2-5, with TRBD2 identical over 7 bases. The V gene end was trimmed by 1 base and the J gene end by 4 bases; junction bases not matched to a gene: 3. The length of the CDR3 is 13 residues. From germline, CDR1 is DFQATT and CDR2 SNEGSKA (reference sequence). The CDR3 spells CSARVGEGETQYF. The CDR3 DNA sequence: TGCAGTGCTAGAGTGGGGGAGGGAGAGACCCAGTACTTC.

In this sample, this clonotype turned up many times. The chain employs TRBV6-1 and TRBJ2-3; 11 nucleotides match TRBD1. V was pared by 5 bases and J by 2 bases, with 3 bases of the junction left unmatched. This CDR3 contains 15 residues. CDR1 MNHNS and CDR2 SASEGT come from the germline V gene. The CDR3: CASSRGQGATDTQYF. CDR3 nucleotide sequence: TGTGCCAGCAGTCGCGGACAGGGGGCCACAGATACGCAGTATTTT.

In its sample, this clonotype ranks as large. V is TRBV6-1 and J is TRBJ2-2; 8 bases are a match to TRBD2. The CDR3 runs 15 residues. V shed 6 bases and J 6 bases; nucleotides not matched to a gene: 9. Germline V lookup: CDR1 MNHNS, CDR2 SASEGT. The CDR3 DNA follows: TGTGCCAGCAGGGCAACAAGCGGGAGTGCCGGGGAGCTGTTTTTT. Protein product: CASRATSGSAGELFF.

This clonotype was seen ten or more times. The chain recombines TRBV20-1 with TRBJ2-2, with 9 nucleotides matching TRBD2. The J segment lost 1 base and the V segment lost 6 bases, leaving 3 bases of the junction unmatched. Germline CDR1 DFQATT, CDR2 SNEGSKA (reference sequence). This CDR3 is built from 14 residues. The CDR3 region has the DNA TGCAGTGCCTTGACTAGCGGGAACACCGGGGAGCTGTTTTTT. It yields the protein CSALTSGNTGELFF.

This clonotype is medium-sized. This rearrangement joins TRBV4-1 to TRBJ1-2; 8 nucleotides line up with TRBD1. Germline assignment: CDR1 MGHRA and CDR2 YSYEKL. There are 13 residues in the CDR3. V was pared by 8 bases and J by 6 bases, with 8 bases of the junction left unmatched. The CDR3 DNA is TGCGCCAGCGCGCTTGGGACAGGCGATGGCTACACCTTC. It encodes CASALGTGDGYTF.